The 2 T cell receptor beta chains given below trace back to one sample, sequenced in a study of blood T cells in healthy people across ages. Together with a sample-barcoded 5' primer, a J-beta primer mix was included in a second PCR lasting roughly 6 to 12 cycles. TCRdb reanalysed the 5' RACE reads using MiXCR and keeps one entry per CDR3 protein. The sample has fewer than 1,000,000 distinct CDR3 sequences, roughly 44% seen once. The sample was blood. Every receptor here comes from a man aged 55-75 years in good health.

The table lists this clonotype with a few counts. The DNA of the CDR3 is TGTGCCAGCAGTTCCAGGCGGGGGTTCGGGGGGGTCCAAGAGACCCAGTACTTC. It specifies CASSSRRGFGGVQETQYF. The chain combines TRBV12-3 or TRBV12-4 with TRBJ2-5, with 8 bases that match TRBD2. After removal of 4 bases from V and 1 base from J, the junction contained 14 bases not matched to a gene. This CDR3 has 18 amino acids.

This clonotype was counted only a few times. This chain connects TRBV12-3 or TRBV12-4 to TRBJ1-6, with 10 bases identical to TRBD1. J gave up 9 bases and V 6 bases, and 2 bases lay outside the gene matches. This CDR3 has 13 amino acids. The CDR3 DNA is TGTGCCAGCAGCGGGACAGGGGTTTCACCCCTCCACTTT. This sequence encodes CASSGTGVSPLHF.